A single sample gave rise to the 18 T cell receptor beta chains below, sequenced in a study of regulatory T cells in long-lasting Graves disease. Described time point: persistent/refractory GD, antithyroid drugs over 5 years with positive TRAb. Isolated PBMC RNA provided the starting material for the TCR library. Investigators prepared the TCR beta libraries by applying iRepertoire HTBI primers and Arm-PCR of CDR3 regions. TCRdb re-derived calls from the multiplex PCR reads in MiXCR, one entry per CDR3 protein. The sample consists of roughly 450,000 distinct CDR3 sequences, around a fifth of them appearing once. Sequencing was performed on peripheral blood mononuclear cells (PBMCs), taken when the disease was refractory, from a patient treated with antithyroid drugs. All receptors derive from a female donor with Graves disease.

This clonotype appeared many times. The chain is built from TRBV9 and TRBJ2-7, with D maybe TRBD2 (5 bases). The germline CDR1 and CDR2 sequences are SGDLS and YYNGEE. This CDR3 contains 14 residues. V was shortened by 0 bases and J by 5 bases, with 12 bases between the two germline ends. In DNA, the CDR3 is TGTGCCAGCAGCGTAGGAGGGTCTCAAGACGAGCAGTACTTC. This encodes CASSVGGSQDEQYF.

The rearrangement joins TRBV12-3 or TRBV12-4 to TRBJ2-7, with TRBD2 matching over 8 bases. The CDR3 consists of 14 residues. J was trimmed by 5 bases and V by 6 bases; bases with no gene match: 9. CDR3 coding DNA: TGTGCCAGCAGAAGGGGCGGGAGGTACGACGAGCAGTACTTC. Translation: CASRRGGRYDEQYF.

This clonotype was detected ten times or more. This CDR3 reads CASRDWGMIETQYF. DNA of the CDR3: TGTGCCAGCAGGGACTGGGGGATGATCGAGACCCAGTACTTC. The chain combines TRBV6-2 or TRBV6-3 with TRBJ2-5; TRBD1 or TRBD2 may be the D gene (5 bases each). The CDR3 contains 14 residues. Trimming removed 6 bases from V and 5 bases from J, with 16 bases in between. Germline CDR1 reads MNHEY; CDR2 reads SVGEGT.

This clonotype was recorded a few times. The chain recombines TRBV27 with TRBJ1-1; tentatively, D is TRBD1 (6 bases). The CDR3 has 14 residues. CDR1 is MNHEY and CDR2 is SMNVEV in the germline V gene (reference sequence). Trimming cost V 2 bases and J 7 bases, with 14 bases left between them. Here the CDR3 reads CASSLIQGYSEAFF. The CDR3 DNA is TGTGCCAGCAGTTTAATACAGGGTTATAGTGAAGCTTTCTTT.

In its sample, this clonotype was seen many times. The chain joins TRBV6-5 to TRBJ1-1; no firm D call. CDR1 and CDR2 from the germline V gene are MNHEY and SVGAGI. This CDR3 has 14 residues. Trimming took 2 bases from V and 1 from J, leaving 8 bases between them. In DNA, the CDR3 is TGTGCCAGCAGTTACGTGTACTCGAACACTGAAGCTTTCTTT. Residues: CASSYVYSNTEAFF.

This clonotype was found a few times. The chain joins TRBV6-1 to TRBJ1-4, with 7 bases aligning to TRBD1. V dropped 6 bases and J dropped 8; count of bases not matched to a gene: 9. Germline values: CDR1 MNHNS, CDR2 SASEGT. The length of the CDR3 is 14 residues. CDR3 sequence: CASSVQGIGEKLFF. The CDR3 bases are TGTGCCAGCAGCGTACAGGGGATAGGAGAAAAACTGTTTTTT.

The table lists this clonotype with many counts. This chain connects TRBV6-1 to TRBJ1-2, with a possible D match to TRBD1 (5 bases). The CDR3 consists of 12 residues. V lost 5 bases to trimming and J lost 6 bases, with 10 bases between them. Germline CDR1 is MNHNS and CDR2 is SASEGT. For the CDR3, the DNA is TGTGCCAGCAGTACTTCAGGGAATGGCTACACCTTC. This translates into CASSTSGNGYTF.

A few counts support this clonotype. CDR3 region: CASSLLWLFGGAPNQPQHF. CDR3 nucleotides: TGTGCCAGCAGTTTACTGTGGTTATTTGGGGGGGCCCCCAATCAGCCCCAGCATTTT. The genes are TRBV28 and TRBJ1-5; a possible D gene is TRBD1 (6 bases). V shed 2 bases and J shed 3 bases, with 23 bases lying between them. The CDR3 is made up of 19 amino acids. Germline V gene lookup returns CDR1 MDHEN and CDR2 SYDVKM.

This clonotype appeared many times. The rearrangement joins TRBV19 to TRBJ2-7; D remains ambiguous. The CDR3 sequence is 14 residues long. Trimming shortened V by 3 bases and J by 0 bases, and 9 bases separated the two germline ends. Germline values: CDR1 LNHDA, CDR2 SQIVND (reference sequence). The CDR3 DNA reads TGTGCCAGTAGTATCTTCTCCAACTCCTACGAGCAGTACTTC. Translated, it gives CASSIFSNSYEQYF.

The chain uses TRBV10-3 and TRBJ2-1; possible D gene TRBD2, 6 bases. This CDR3 is built from 12 residues. Germline values: CDR1 ENHRY, CDR2 SYGVKD. Trimming took 7 bases from V and 8 from J, leaving 12 bases between them. The CDR3 loop is CAITEGGDEQFF. The CDR3, as DNA: TGTGCCATCACGGAGGGTGGCGATGAGCAGTTCTTC.

The CDR3 loop is CASSQDSRNTGELFF. The CDR3 nucleotides are TGCGCCAGCAGCCAAGATTCTAGGAACACCGGGGAGCTGTTTTTT. V usage is TRBV4-3 and J usage is TRBJ2-2; no clear D. This CDR3 is 15 amino acids long. Trimming took 0 bases from V and 1 from J, leaving 6 bases between them. The germline CDR1 and CDR2 sequences are LGHNA and YSLEER.

This chain links TRBV5-1 with TRBJ2-1; 11 bases match TRBD2. Germline CDR1 reads SGHRS; CDR2 reads YFSETQ. This CDR3 region has 16 residues. Unmatched junction bases numbered 10, after V lost 3 bases and J lost 8 bases. CDR3 DNA sequence: TGCGCCAGCAGCTCTGGGAAACTACTAGCGGGGGATGAGCAGTTCTTC. Translation: CASSSGKLLAGDEQFF.

The V and J genes are TRBV6-9 and TRBJ2-5; the D gene is possibly TRBD2 (5 bases). CDR1 is MNHGY, CDR2 SVAAGI, per germline. The V end lost 2 bases, the J end lost 2 bases, and 12 bases lay between the germline ends. The CDR3 is made up of 15 amino acids. The CDR3 here is CASSYPRRMQETQYF. In nucleotides, the CDR3 is TGTGCCAGCAGTTATCCAAGGAGGATGCAAGAGACCCAGTACTTC.

This chain uses TRBV20-1 with TRBJ2-7, with a possible D match to TRBD2 (6 bases). The CDR3 length is 16 residues. Trimming took 3 bases from V and 2 from J, leaving 20 bases between them. The V gene's germline CDR1 is DFQATT and CDR2 SNEGSKA (reference sequence). CDR3 loop: CSASSQTSFDPYEQYF. As DNA, the CDR3 is TGCAGTGCTAGTTCCCAGACTAGTTTCGATCCCTACGAGCAGTACTTC.

V is TRBV15 and J is TRBJ1-4; D is undetermined. Trimming removed 2 bases at V and 8 bases at J, with 12 bases between. This CDR3 contains 14 residues. The germline CDR1 and CDR2 sequences are LNHNV and YYDKDF (reference sequence). Here the CDR3 DNA reads TGTGCCACCAGCAGAATCGTCATCCGGGAAAAACTGTTTTTT. Translation gives CATSRIVIREKLFF.

The chain is built from TRBV9 and TRBJ1-3; D is unclear. Germline lookup yields CDR1 SGDLS and CDR2 YYNGEE. Trimming pared 3 bases from V and 0 bases from J, leaving 10 bases between. This CDR3 is built from 15 residues. CDR3 coding DNA: TGTGCCAGCAGCGCATGGACGGACTCTGGAAACACCATATATTTT. It translates to CASSAWTDSGNTIYF.

This clonotype was observed a few times. The chain links TRBV30 to TRBJ1-1; TRBD1 agrees at 7 bases. V was clipped by 6 bases and J by 4 bases; unmatched bases: 14. CDR1 and CDR2 from the germline V gene are GTSNPN and SVGIG (reference sequence). The CDR3 sequence is 15 residues long. In DNA, the CDR3 is TGTGCCTGCCCTACGACAGGGCAATGGGGCACTGAAGCTTTCTTT. It translates to CACPTTGQWGTEAFF.

This clonotype was counted between two and nine times. The chain uses TRBV19 and TRBJ2-5, with TRBD2 matching over 8 bases. Germline V CDR1 and CDR2: LNHDA, SQIVND (reference sequence). The J segment lost 4 bases and the V segment lost 1 base, leaving 2 bases of the junction unmatched. There are 14 residues in the CDR3. The CDR3 nucleotides are TGTGCCAGTAGTATAGCGGGAGGGGGAGAGACCCAGTACTTC. This encodes CASSIAGGGETQYF.